This T cell receptor beta chain emerged from a study of T cells in Graves' hyperthyroidism and ophthalmopathy (dated by TCRdb to the late 2010s). Regarding the research as a whole: Peripheral blood was sampled at the time of initial diagnosis, prior to any treatment. To identify distinguishing TCR V-J signatures, a discovery cohort of around 100 patients was used, comprising approximately 40 with Graves' ophthalmopathy and 57 with stable Graves' hyperthyroidism. Prospective prediction of ophthalmopathy was tested in an independent validation cohort of 18 to 20 hyperthyroidism patients and some 17 patients who later progressed to ophthalmopathy. The roughly 100 discovery patients were randomly divided into training and test sets at a 7:3 ratio. In addition, the study compared T-cell repertoires in thyroid tissue and in blood from 6 or 7 Graves' hyperthyroidism patients. After blood sampling, hyperthyroidism patients were treated with methimazole at a starting dose of 30 mg daily, and ophthalmopathy patients were treated with high-dose intravenous methylprednisolone. TCR Vbeta CDR3 sequencing of 135 peripheral blood samples (more than 40 ophthalmopathy, 75 to 85 hyperthyroidism and approximately 17 progressor patients) is reported in the paper.

Amplification of TCR beta CDR3 regions was carried out from RNA transcripts. A first-round RT-PCR of the TCR CDR3 used the HTBI primer set with the Qiagen OneStep RT-PCR kit. The libraries were constructed in a second round of multiplex PCR and then size-selected and purified. Sequencing of the libraries was done on an Illumina HiSeq2000 using paired-end 100 bp reads. Processing in the source paper ran as follows. SOAPnuke was used to process the raw data, with reads discarded if the reads contained adapters or uncalled bases, had a mean Phred below 15, or lacked an exact constant-primer or identifier match. COPE v1.2.5 was used to merge the high-quality paired reads, and each unique nucleotide sequence was defined as a clonotype. MiTCR v1.1 was used to align clonotypes to the IMGT TRBV, TRBD and TRBJ reference segments. The analysis was restricted to V-J combinations with a frequency above 0.0001, which together covered 99% to 99.2% of the repertoires. A TCS score was defined as the ratio between F50 (clonal expansion) and ExV (chaos), using BLOSUM62-based TCRdist between CDR3 peptides within each V-J. Welch's t-statistics and random forest reduced 450 to 600 V-J features to 10 to 15, which were used in a naive Bayes classifier (R e1071). TCRdb reprocessed the public reads (quality trimming at Q25 with fastp, clone calling with MiXCR) and kept in-frame beta chains. Here each entry gathers all rows of one CDR3 protein and keeps the most common genes and DNA. The V and J calls follow TCRdb's processing rather than the paper's. In this sample the table shows hundreds of thousands of distinct CDR3 sequences, 11% to 15% of which occur a single time. The biggest ten clones account for roughly a tenth of the sample.

Including the terminal cysteine and phenylalanine, the CDR3 comprises 16 residues. Just the 48-base CDR3 DNA is kept, in frame starting at base 1. For CDR1 and CDR2, the germline V gene lists SGHTS and YDEGEE. At the junction V is shortened by 8 bases and J by 1 base; bases outside the gene matches: 12. A patient counted as having stable Graves' hyperthyroidism if no progression to ophthalmopathy occurred over 18 months of follow-up. Hyperthyroidism patients were aged 18 to 65 years and newly diagnosed, with disease duration of less than 2 months. Any patient with an uncontrolled infection, another autoimmune disease, pregnancy or lactation was excluded. Clinical symptoms, serum thyroxine and TRAb, thyroid ultrasound, and orbital computed tomography formed the basis for the diagnoses. Ficoll-Paque density gradient centrifugation was used to isolate PBMCs from 10 ml of fresh peripheral blood. Total RNA was extracted with Trizol reagent, and quality was checked on an Agilent 2100 Bioanalyzer.

This clonotype was counted at least ten times. It lacks a known antigen. No clone much larger than this one lies a single base away; base qualities are absent. The paper's findings and limits, for the study overall: A model built on a 13 V-J signature distinguished ophthalmopathy from stable hyperthyroidism, reaching 85% to 90% sensitivity and 81.08% specificity in cross-validation and 80%/75% in testing. In validation, the model predicted progression to ophthalmopathy a median of about 6.8 months before onset, with 70% to 71% sensitivity and 72.22% specificity. Most expanded thyroid clonotypes (frequency above 0.001) were also found in blood, which suggests that blood repertoires may mirror thyroid immune responses. Sample size was not statistically predetermined, and blinding of investigators to group allocation was not performed.

Sequences were obtained from blood. This TCR was sampled from a woman between 18 and 30 years old with Graves' hyperthyroidism. The V gene is TRBV5-8 and the J gene is TRBJ1-1, and 9 bases in between align with TRBD1. The CDR3 amino acid sequence is: CASYRGQLGTNTEAFF. The DNA sequence reads TGTGCCAGTTACAGGGGGCAGCTTGGAACGAACACTGAAGCTTTCTTT. The variable domain in full, with residues beyond the CDR3 obtained from the reference TRBV5-8 and TRBJ1-1 genes, is EAGVTQSPTHLIKTRGQQATLRCSPISGHTSVYWYQQALGLGLQFLLWYDEGEERNRGNFPPRFSGRQFPNYSSELNVNALELEDSALYLCASYRGQLGTNTEAFFGQGTRLTVV.